The 27 T cell receptor beta chains below come from one sample, sequenced in a study of lymphopenia after photon versus proton radiotherapy. TCRdb's copy holds only in-frame clones and misses some; the assay was immunoSEQ multiplex PCR. The table has 50,000 to 60,000 clones, about 92% seen once. The sample here was peripheral blood, taken from a patient treated with photon-based radiotherapy. These receptors came from a middle-aged woman with cholangiocarcinoma.

The chain has TRBV19 and TRBJ1-4; 7 positions agree with TRBD1. Germline-derived CDR1 and CDR2 are LNHDA and SQIVND (reference sequence). The V gene end was trimmed by 8 bases and the J gene end by 7 bases; junction bases not matched to a gene: 13. The CDR3 sequence is 15 residues long. This CDR3 reads CASRALTGSAEKLFF. CDR3 DNA sequence: TGTGCCAGTCGAGCTCTGACAGGGTCGGCTGAAAAACTGTTTTTT.

The chain couples TRBV18 to TRBJ1-1; no reliable D call. There are 15 residues in the CDR3. V was shortened by 3 bases and J by 4 bases, with 15 bases between the two germline ends. Germline V lookup: CDR1 KGHSH, CDR2 LQKENI. CDR3 sequence (DNA): TGTGCCAGCTCACCCGACGCGCGACGGGGCACTGAAGCTTTCTTT. It is translated as CASSPDARRGTEAFF.

V usage is TRBV2 and J usage is TRBJ1-2; 9 bases line up with TRBD1. The V segment lost 6 bases and the J segment 4 bases; nucleotides outside the gene matches: 6. The CDR3 contains 14 residues. Per the germline V gene, CDR1 is SNHLY and CDR2 is FYNNEI. The chain's CDR3 is CASRGQGLSYGYTF. CDR3 nucleotides: TGTGCCAGCAGGGGACAGGGTTTGAGCTATGGCTACACCTTC. Using reference TRBV2 and TRBJ1-2 for the parts outside the CDR3, the full variable domain is EPEVTQTPSHQVTQMGQEVILRCVPISNHLYFYWYRQILGQKVEFLVSFYNNEISEKSEIFDDQFSVERPDGSNFTLKIRSTKLEDSAMYFCASRGQGLSYGYTFGSGTRLTVV.

The chain couples TRBV6-5 to TRBJ2-7; D gene uncertain. The germline V and J ends were trimmed by 0 bases and 0 bases, with 6 bases remaining between them. There are 14 residues in the CDR3. Germline loops: CDR1 MNHEY, CDR2 SVGAGI. CDR3 in DNA: TGTGCCAGCAGTTACTCGGGCCTCTCCTACGAGCAGTACTTC. As protein: CASSYSGLSYEQYF.

V usage is TRBV20-1 and J usage is TRBJ1-1; TRBD1 is a possible D gene (5 bases). CDR1 and CDR2 (germline): DFQATT, SNEGSKA (reference sequence). The CDR3 sequence is 11 residues long. V lost 5 bases to trimming and J lost 11 bases, with 15 bases between them. The CDR3 bases are TGCAGTGCTGGCGGGCCGCCAGGGGCTTTCTTT. Its translation: CSAGGPPGAFF.

This clone was detected once. The chain carries TRBV12-5 and TRBJ1-1, with a weak D call TRBD1 (5 bases). Germline V gives CDR1 LGHNT, CDR2 FRNRAP. This CDR3 contains 18 residues. V lost 0 bases and J lost 1, with 18 bases in between. The CDR3 nucleotides are TGTGCTAGTGGTTTGGTCGGGGCCGAGACTATCGGGAACACTGAAGCTTTCTTT. Residues: CASGLVGAETIGNTEAFF.

The rearrangement links TRBV9 to TRBJ2-1, with D unclear. Germline assignment: CDR1 SGDLS and CDR2 YYNGEE. This CDR3 region has 16 residues. The V gene lost 0 bases and the J gene lost 3 bases, with 13 bases spanning the gap. CDR3 coding DNA: TGTGCCAGCAGCGTAGGTGCGGCGGAAATCTACAATGAGCAGTTCTTC. Amino acids: CASSVGAAEIYNEQFF.

The chain links TRBV5-6 to TRBJ2-1; 9 bases are shared with TRBD1. With 2 bases clipped from V and 8 bases from J, the junction kept 14 bases outside the gene matches. Germline V lookup: CDR1 SGHDT, CDR2 YYEEEE. The CDR3 consists of 17 residues. The CDR3 loop is CASSFGFGTGSMDEQFF. CDR3 nucleotides: TGTGCCAGCAGCTTCGGGTTCGGGACAGGGTCTATGGATGAGCAGTTCTTC.

The V call is TRBV29-1, the J call TRBJ2-1; D is perhaps TRBD1 (5 bases). Germline V lookup: CDR1 SQVTM, CDR2 ANQGSEA. Between the trimmed V and J ends, which lost 6 bases and 3 bases, there was a span of 15 bases. The CDR3 consists of 14 residues. The CDR3 DNA sequence: TGCAGCGTAACGACAGTTGGACGCTACAATGAGCAGTTCTTC. Its protein product is CSVTTVGRYNEQFF.

The chain carries TRBV28 and TRBJ1-1, with 9 nucleotides matching TRBD1. V dropped 3 bases and J dropped 9; count of bases not matched to a gene: 5. The germline V gene encodes CDR1 MDHEN and CDR2 SYDVKM. This CDR3 contains 13 residues. CDR3 nucleotides: TGTGCCAGCAGTTTTCCCGGACAGGGGCAAGCTTTCTTT. Amino acid sequence: CASSFPGQGQAFF.

This rearrangement joins TRBV11-2 to TRBJ1-4, with a possible D match to TRBD1 (6 bases). V was trimmed by 5 bases and J by 0 bases, leaving 16 bases between them. CDR1 is SGHAT and CDR2 is FQNNGV in the germline V gene. This CDR3 is 17 amino acids long. The CDR3 is CASSPEGGSATNEKLFF. CDR3 sequence (DNA): TGTGCCAGCAGCCCCGAGGGGGGATCTGCAACTAATGAAAAACTGTTTTTT. Combining the CDR3 with reference TRBV11-2 and TRBJ1-4 gives the whole variable domain EAGVAQSPRYKIIEKRQSVAFWCNPISGHATLYWYQQILGQGPKLLIQFQNNGVVDDSQLPKDRFSAERLKGVDSTLKIQPAKLEDSAVYLCASSPEGGSATNEKLFFGSGTQLSVL.

This clone has more than one count but fewer than ten. This sequence joins TRBV6-1 and TRBJ1-2; perhaps TRBD1 as D (5 bases). Trimming cost V 0 bases and J 4 bases, with 15 bases left between them. Germline V gene lookup returns CDR1 MNHNS and CDR2 SASEGT. CDR3 length equals 16 residues. The CDR3 DNA reads TGTGCCAGCAGTGAAGCGGTAGCAGGGTGGGGCTATGGCTACACCTTC. Protein: CASSEAVAGWGYGYTF.

J is TRBJ2-2 and V is TRBV30, with D tentatively TRBD2 (5 bases). Germline loops: CDR1 GTSNPN, CDR2 SVGIG (reference sequence). The CDR3 spans 16 residues. V lost 1 base to trimming and J lost 2 bases, with 14 bases between them. For the CDR3, the DNA is TGTGCCTGGAGTGACCCGGGAACTATCAACACCGGGGAGCTGTTTTTT. It translates to CAWSDPGTINTGELFF.

The V gene is TRBV6-6, the J gene TRBJ1-3, with TRBD1 identical over 9 bases. CDR1 is MNHNY and CDR2 is SVGAGI in the germline V gene (reference sequence). With 6 bases clipped from V and 1 base from J, the junction kept 4 bases outside the gene matches. This CDR3 has 15 amino acids. The DNA of the CDR3 is TGTGCCAGCAGAAAGACAGGGGGTTCTGGAAACACCATATATTTT. It yields the protein CASRKTGGSGNTIYF.

The chain couples TRBV5-4 to TRBJ2-5; D is unresolved. There are 12 residues in the CDR3. Trimming cost V 5 bases and J 5 bases, with 10 bases left between them. Germline CDR1 SGHNT, CDR2 YYREEE (reference sequence). The CDR3 DNA reads TGTGCCAGCAGTCCCGAGACGGAGACCCAGTACTTC. It is translated as CASSPETETQYF.

The chain couples TRBV10-3 to TRBJ2-1, with TRBD1 matching over 11 bases. The V gene's germline CDR1 is ENHRY and CDR2 SYGVKD. The CDR3 is 15 residues long. V dropped 2 bases and J dropped 8; count of bases not matched to a gene: 5. The CDR3, as DNA: TGTGCCATCAGTGAGGGACAGGGGGCTGCTCATGAGCAGTTCTTC. This gives the protein CAISEGQGAAHEQFF.

The chain joins TRBV6-5 to TRBJ2-1; tentatively, D is TRBD2 (5 bases). Trimming took 4 bases from V and 15 from J, leaving 13 bases between them. This CDR3 region has 11 residues. The germline V gene has CDR1 MNHEY and CDR2 SVGAGI. CDR3 sequence (DNA): TGTGCCAGCAGTTCTGGACTTTTGCTGTTCTTC. It codes for CASSSGLLLFF.

J is TRBJ1-5 and V is TRBV27; D possibly corresponds to TRBD1 (6 bases). Per germline, CDR1 MNHEY and CDR2 SMNVEV (reference sequence). This CDR3 comprises 15 residues. The ends were cut back, 4 bases at V and 3 bases at J, with 13 bases in the middle. CDR3 sequence (DNA): TGTGCCAGCAGTTCGATAGGGGGGGCCAATCAGCCCCAGCATTTT. This translates into CASSSIGGANQPQHF.

In this sample, this clone turned up once. The chain couples TRBV10-3 to TRBJ1-1, with 8 bases that match TRBD1. Germline trimming cut 7 bases from V and 1 base from J; bases unmatched to any gene: 2. Germline CDR1 ENHRY, CDR2 SYGVKD. This CDR3 has 13 residues. The CDR3: CAITGQGNTEAFF. The CDR3 DNA reads TGTGCCATCACCGGACAGGGGAACACTGAAGCTTTCTTT.

The gene calls are TRBV19 and TRBJ1-2; TRBD1 matches 8 bases. CDR3 size: 15 residues. Germline V gives CDR1 LNHDA, CDR2 SQIVND (reference sequence). The V segment lost 5 bases and the J segment 8 bases; nucleotides outside the gene matches: 13. The CDR3 loop reads CASSHEKWTGSGYTF. The CDR3 DNA reads TGTGCCAGTAGTCACGAAAAATGGACAGGGAGCGGCTACACCTTC. Complete variable domain (other parts from reference TRBV19 and TRBJ1-2): DGGITQSPKYLFRKEGQNVTLSCEQNLNHDAMYWYRQDPGQGLRLIYYSQIVNDFQKGDIAEGYSVSREKKESFPLTVTSAQKNPTAFYLCASSHEKWTGSGYTFGSGTRLTVV.

The CDR3 is CAISESTQSGGTFF. The CDR3 DNA is TGTGCCATCAGTGAGTCGACTCAGTCAGGGGGAACTTTCTTT. The chain joins TRBV10-3 to TRBJ1-1; 7 bases are a match to TRBD1. Germline-derived CDR1 and CDR2 are ENHRY and SYGVKD. V was clipped by 0 bases and J by 12 bases; unmatched bases: 10. This CDR3 is 14 amino acids long.

The rearrangement links TRBV7-8 to TRBJ1-1, with D unclear. Germline V gene sequence: CDR1 SGHVS, CDR2 FQNEAQ. The CDR3 is 13 amino acids. V was trimmed by 5 bases and J by 0 bases, leaving 7 bases between them. CDR3 sequence (DNA): TGTGCCAGCAGCCCGATTATGAACACTGAAGCTTTCTTT. Translated: CASSPIMNTEAFF.

This chain links TRBV27 with TRBJ2-1; weak D call: TRBD2 (5 bases). The CDR3 is 13 amino acids. The germline V gene has CDR1 MNHEY and CDR2 SMNVEV (reference sequence). V was cut by 6 bases and J by 2 bases, with 8 bases left in between. CDR3 protein: CASSSGAYNEQFF. The CDR3 nucleotides are TGTGCCAGCAGCTCCGGGGCCTACAATGAGCAGTTCTTC.

The genes are TRBV11-2 and TRBJ2-3; D is unresolved. The CDR3 has 13 amino acids. V was cut by 1 base and J by 9 bases, with 11 bases left in between. Germline CDR1 and CDR2: SGHAT and FQNNGV. The CDR3 loop is CASSLVSYSTQYF. The CDR3 DNA sequence: TGTGCCAGCAGCTTAGTCAGCTATTCCACGCAGTATTTT.

The rearrangement links TRBV21-1 to TRBJ2-7; the table's D gene call, TRBD1, was not cross checked with the DNA. TRBV21-1 is recorded as a pseudogene. There are 11 residues in the CDR3. The CDR3 is CASSIIHEQYF. For the CDR3, the DNA is TGTGCCAGCAGCATCATCCACGAGCAGTACTTC.

The gene calls are TRBV7-9 and TRBJ2-1, with D unresolved. The CDR3 sequence is 14 residues long. Looked up from germline, CDR1 is SEHNR and CDR2 is FQNEAQ (reference sequence). With 7 bases removed from V and 8 bases from J, the gap between germline ends came to 18 bases. CDR3 bases: TGTGCCAGCATCTACGGATCGGATTTGGATGAGCAGTTCTTC. As protein: CASIYGSDLDEQFF.

The chain links TRBV7-2 to TRBJ2-5; D possibly uses TRBD1 or TRBD2 (5 bases each). In germline, CDR1 is SGHTA, CDR2 FQGNSA. Trimming stripped 5 bases from V and 1 base from J, with 11 bases between. The CDR3 length is 14 residues. CDR3 DNA: TGTGCCAGCAGCGCTGCCGGGGCCCAAGAGACCCAGTACTTC. Its translation: CASSAAGAQETQYF. The variable domain in full, with the rest retrieved from reference TRBV7-2 and TRBJ2-5, is GAGVSQSPSNKVTEKGKDVELRCDPISGHTALYWYRQSLGQGLEFLIYFQGNSAPDKSGLPSDRFSAERTGGSVSTLTIQRTQQEDSAVYLCASSAAGAQETQYFGPGTRLLVL.